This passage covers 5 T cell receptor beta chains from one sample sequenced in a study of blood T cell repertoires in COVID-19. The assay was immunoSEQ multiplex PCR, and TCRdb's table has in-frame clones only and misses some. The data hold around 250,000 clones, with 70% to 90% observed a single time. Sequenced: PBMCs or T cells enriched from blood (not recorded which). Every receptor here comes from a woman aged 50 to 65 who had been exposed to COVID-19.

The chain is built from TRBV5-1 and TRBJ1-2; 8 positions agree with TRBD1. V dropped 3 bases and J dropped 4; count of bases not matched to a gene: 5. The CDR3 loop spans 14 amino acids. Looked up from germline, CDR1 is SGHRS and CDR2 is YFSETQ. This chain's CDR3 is CASSSTGEAYGYTF. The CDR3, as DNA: TGCGCCAGCAGCTCGACAGGGGAAGCCTATGGCTACACCTTC. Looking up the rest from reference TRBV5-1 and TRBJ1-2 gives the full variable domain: KAGVTQTPRYLIKTRGQQVTLSCSPISGHRSVSWYQQTPGQGLQFLFEYFSETQRNKGNFPGRFSGRQFSNSRSEMNVSTLELGDSALYLCASSSTGEAYGYTFGSGTRLTVV.

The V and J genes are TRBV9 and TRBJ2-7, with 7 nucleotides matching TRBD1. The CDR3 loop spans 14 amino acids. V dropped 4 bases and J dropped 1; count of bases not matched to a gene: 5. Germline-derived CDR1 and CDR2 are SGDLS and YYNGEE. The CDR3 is CASSSGTESYEQYF. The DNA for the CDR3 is TGTGCCAGCAGCTCCGGGACAGAATCCTACGAGCAGTACTTC.

CDR3 DNA sequence: TGTGCCAGCAGCCGCGCAGCTGAGGGGGTGGAAAACACCATATATTTT. Translating it yields CASSRAAEGVENTIYF. The gene calls are TRBV7-6 and TRBJ1-3, with a possible D match to TRBD1 (6 bases). Trimming left V 5 bases short and J 6 bases short, with 20 bases between. The germline CDR1 and CDR2 sequences are SGHVS and FNYEAQ. The CDR3 length is 16 residues.

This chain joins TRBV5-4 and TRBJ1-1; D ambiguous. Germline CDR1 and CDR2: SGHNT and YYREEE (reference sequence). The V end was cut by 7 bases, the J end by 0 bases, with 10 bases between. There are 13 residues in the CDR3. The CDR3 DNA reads TGTGCCAGCCAGTACAGCATGAACACTGAAGCTTTCTTT. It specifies CASQYSMNTEAFF.

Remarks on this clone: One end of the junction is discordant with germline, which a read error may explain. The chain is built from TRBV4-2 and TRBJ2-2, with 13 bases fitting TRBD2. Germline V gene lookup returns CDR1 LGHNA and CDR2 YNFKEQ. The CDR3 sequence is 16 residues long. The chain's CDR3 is CASSQRTSGGSGGLFF. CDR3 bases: TGTGCCAGCAGCCAAAGGACTAGCGGGGGCTCAGGGGGGCTGTTTTTT.